This T cell receptor (beta chain) was documented in a study of CD8+CD57+ T cells in acquired aplastic anemia. As to this clonotype: Its antigen is still unknown. The junction and the germline gene differ at one end; a read error may be behind it.

Previously, flow cytometry had revealed CD8+CD57+ cell expansion in the patients chosen for sequencing. The template for TCR beta VDJ and CDR3 sequence profiling was genomic DNA. TCRdb ran MiXCR on the reads and lists one entry per CDR3 protein. Found here are under 250,000 distinct CDR3 sequences, around 45% of them singletons; the top ten hold approximately 7.8%. General study results and limits: CD8+ Simpson's diversity in patients was not significantly different from that in controls. Found in both controls and patients were 25 to 35 CD8+ CDR3 sequences.

The sequenced material came from sorted CD4+, CD8+, or CD8+CD57+ T cells (not recorded which) from PBMCs. The sequence was collected from a human donor with aplastic anemia.

The CDR3 sequence: CGAIQNGQFF. CDR3 sequence (DNA): TGCGGTGCTATCCAGAATGGGCAGTTCTTC. The gene calls are TRBV20-1 and TRBJ2-7; D uncertain. The end of the DNA fits TRBJ2-1 better, so the J call may be wrong. CDR1 and CDR2 (germline): DFQATT, SNEGSKA (reference sequence). The CDR3 is 10 residues long.